This T cell receptor (beta chain) came from a study of cytomegalovirus exposure and HLA in healthy donors. General observations from the study: The HLA-A and HLA-B alleles of most subjects were reportedly predicted accurately from TCR beta sequences.

The V gene lost 1 base and the J gene lost 7 bases, with 8 bases spanning the gap. Germline V lookup: CDR1 MNHNS, CDR2 SASEGT. CDR3 length: 13 residues. Points on this clone: Its antigen is still unknown.

Primers for the PCR totalled 60 Vbeta and 13 Jbeta. The data were produced by immunoSEQ multiplex PCR, yet TCRdb's version contains in-frame clones alone and is incomplete. The table records about 190,000 clones, around 85% of them present only once. The J gene is TRBJ2-1, the V gene TRBV6-1, with D maybe TRBD1 (5 bases). Sample: PBMCs. This clonotype was sampled from a boy between 2 and 10 years old in good health and CMV-seronegative. DNA of the CDR3: TGTGCCAGCAGTGAAGTGGCAGGGAATGAGCAGTTCTTC. It yields the protein CASSEVAGNEQFF.